The clone carrying this T cell receptor beta chain was counted ten times or more. Its antigen is undetermined. The data were obtained in a study of spatial heterogeneity in lung cancer. At the level of the study: An average of more than ten raw reads was observed per unique TCR and UMI combination. Whole-study findings and limits: TCRs found ubiquitously expanded in tumor appeared in blood more at resection than at follow-up.

Noted time point: sample taken at primary tumor resection. The study sequenced unsorted whole RNA from tumor, nontumor lung or frozen PBMC. Samples came from some 71 TRACERx patients with untreated early-stage lung cancer. Single TCR cDNA molecules each had their own unique molecular identifier. TCRdb redid the calling of the 5' RACE reads with MiXCR, one entry per CDR3 protein. Found here are about 80,000 distinct CDR3 sequences, about 20% of them singletons; the top ten hold 6.2%. The CDR3 runs to 14 residues. Trimming removed 5 bases from V and 0 bases from J, with 11 bases in between. Looked up from germline, CDR1 is PRHDT and CDR2 is FYEKMQ (reference sequence).

The rearrangement joins TRBV13 to TRBJ2-7, with unresolved D. This specimen was PBMCs, taken at surgery. This receptor was taken from a male donor with early-stage non-small cell lung cancer. The CDR3 loop is CASSLDVRSYEQYF. In nucleotides, the CDR3 is TGTGCCAGCAGCCTCGACGTTCGCTCCTACGAGCAGTACTTC.